Below, one T cell receptor beta chain is given with its context. Its antigen remains unidentified. Germline V gives CDR1 SGHNT, CDR2 YYREEE (reference sequence). There are 13 residues in the CDR3. J was trimmed by 4 bases and V by 4 bases; bases with no gene match: 3. CD4+CD45RO+CD25- cells were isolated as memory CD4+ T cells. Constant-region reverse primers amplified full-length variable regions, followed by semi-nested Nested Universal Primer A PCR. In TCRdb, the 5' RACE reads were re-called with MiXCR into one record per CDR3 protein. This sample has roughly 44,000 distinct CDR3 sequences, with less than 35% found just once. Regarding the study as a whole: Tumor Tregs overlapped most with tumor, then blood, naive CD4+ cells. The larger-cohort validation was restricted to a single TCR beta V-J rearrangement rather than whole repertoires.

This receptor was obtained from a female donor with breast cancer. This chain links TRBV5-4 with TRBJ2-3, with TRBD2 identical over 7 bases. The sequenced sample was memory CD4+ T cells sorted from a lymph node. The subset: memory CD4+ T cells, CD4+CD45RO+CD25-. The CDR3 DNA reads as TGTGCCAGCAGCCGGGACTACTCAGATACGCAGTATTTT. It is translated as CASSRDYSDTQYF.